Shown below are 32 T cell receptor beta chains from a single sample sequenced in a study of CD8 T cells in Susac syndrome. RNA amounts of about 0.5 to 1 ug underwent reverse transcription with random hexamers. Each CDR3 protein is one row after TCRdb ran MiXCR on the immunoSEQ multiplex PCR reads. The repertoire holds about 150,000 distinct CDR3 sequences, about 95% seen once, with over 0.12% in the top ten. Sequencing was carried out using CD8+ T cells from PBMCs. These receptors were obtained from a human donor with multiple sclerosis.

V gene TRBV20-1 combines with J gene TRBJ1-4; TRBD1 agrees at 9 bases. This CDR3 comprises 15 residues. Germline V CDR1 and CDR2: DFQATT, SNEGSKA (reference sequence). With V trimmed by 4 bases and J by 5 bases, 8 bases remained unmatched. CDR3 in amino acids: CSATPPGTGNEKLFF. The CDR3 coding sequence is TGCAGTGCTACCCCACCCGGGACAGGGAATGAAAAACTGTTTTTT.

This clonotype came up once. A junction end diverges from the germline sequence, so it may reflect a read error. V gene TRBV6-5 combines with J gene TRBJ1-6; no definite D call. The length of the CDR3 is 13 residues. CDR1 and CDR2 from the germline V gene are MNHEY and SVGAGI. CDR3 sequence: CASTKGYSSPLHF. The DNA for the CDR3 is TGTGCCAGCACAAAAGGGTATAGTTCACCCCTCCACTTT.

The chain links TRBV27 to TRBJ1-2, with D possibly being TRBD1 (6 bases). Per germline, CDR1 MNHEY and CDR2 SMNVEV (reference sequence). V lost 3 bases to trimming and J lost 8 bases, with 19 bases between them. The CDR3 length is 15 residues. CDR3 loop: CASSLGMGGGGGYTF. The DNA of the CDR3 is TGTGCCAGCAGTTTGGGGATGGGAGGTGGGGGCGGCTACACCTTC.

The CDR3 is CSVEEYGTGSSPLHF. DNA for the CDR3: TGCAGCGTTGAAGAGTACGGGACAGGGAGTTCACCCCTCCACTTT. The chain uses TRBV29-1 and TRBJ1-6; 9 bases fit TRBD1. The V and J ends lost 0 bases and 9 bases, in that order; junction bases with no gene match: 6. Germline-derived CDR1 and CDR2 are SQVTM and ANQGSEA. The CDR3 sequence is 15 residues long.

The chain couples TRBV9 to TRBJ2-5; possibly TRBD2 for D (6 bases). Germline V gives CDR1 SGDLS, CDR2 YYNGEE. V lost 0 bases and J lost 5, with 11 bases in between. The CDR3 runs 14 residues. CDR3 residues: CASSVGLGVETQYF. For the CDR3, the DNA is TGTGCCAGCAGCGTAGGACTAGGGGTGGAGACCCAGTACTTC.

The chain employs TRBV2 and TRBJ2-7; D tentatively reads TRBD1 or TRBD2 (6 bases each). Trimming pared 4 bases from V and 5 bases from J, leaving 12 bases between. Germline V CDR1 and CDR2: SNHLY, FYNNEI. The CDR3 runs to 13 residues. The CDR3 coding sequence is TGTGCCAGCAGTGGTGGGGGGCTCGACGAGCAGTACGTC. Amino acids: CASSGGGLDEQYV.

This chain links TRBV9 with TRBJ2-1; a possible D gene is TRBD2 (5 bases). The CDR3 extends over 12 amino acids. The V gene lost 2 bases and the J gene lost 10 bases, with 10 bases spanning the gap. The germline CDR1 and CDR2 sequences are SGDLS and YYNGEE. The DNA for the CDR3 is TGTGCCAGCAGCGTCGGGAAGAGGGAGCAGTTCTTC. Translating it yields CASSVGKREQFF.

This clonotype has only one observation. V is TRBV6-1 and J is TRBJ2-7; TRBD1 matches 8 bases. With V trimmed by 1 base and J by 5 bases, 4 bases remained unmatched. CDR3 length equals 14 residues. CDR1 and CDR2 from the germline V gene are MNHNS and SASEGT. As DNA, the CDR3 is TGTGCCAGCAGTGAAGGTGGCAGGGGGCACGAGCAGTACTTC. Its translation: CASSEGGRGHEQYF.

J is TRBJ2-7 and V is TRBV14, with D perhaps matching TRBD1 (5 bases). The V end lost 2 bases, the J end lost 5 bases, and 13 bases lay between the germline ends. Germline CDR1 and CDR2: SGHDN and FVKESK. The CDR3 is 14 amino acids. CDR3 residues: CASSQLPGWNEQYF. The CDR3 bases are TGTGCCAGCAGCCAACTCCCAGGGTGGAACGAGCAGTACTTC.

The chain has TRBV6-5 and TRBJ1-1; no reliable D call. V shed 4 bases and J shed 11 bases, with 17 bases lying between them. This CDR3 has 13 residues. In germline, CDR1 is MNHEY, CDR2 SVGAGI. The CDR3 loop reads CASSSHPSDKAFF. In DNA form, the CDR3 reads TGTGCCAGCAGTTCGCATCCGTCCGACAAGGCTTTCTTT.

This sequence joins TRBV9 and TRBJ2-5; 9 positions match TRBD1. This CDR3 has 15 residues. CDR1 is SGDLS and CDR2 is YYNGEE in the germline V gene. The V gene end was trimmed by 4 bases and the J gene end by 5 bases; junction bases not matched to a gene: 9. CDR3 bases: TGTGCCAGCAGCCCGAGGGGGACAGGGACGGAGACCCAGTACTTC. Protein sequence: CASSPRGTGTETQYF.

The rearrangement uses TRBV19 and TRBJ1-6, with D uncertain. Deletions cut 6 bases from V and 6 bases from J, with 6 bases between. Germline-derived CDR1 and CDR2 are LNHDA and SQIVND (reference sequence). CDR3 length: 12 amino acids. The CDR3 reads CASSPGNSPLHF. For the CDR3, the DNA is TGTGCCAGTAGCCCGGGTAATTCACCCCTCCACTTT.

The V gene is TRBV9, the J gene TRBJ2-2, with 8 nucleotides matching TRBD2. The CDR3 is 14 residues long. V shed 4 bases and J 4 bases; nucleotides not matched to a gene: 3. CDR1 is SGDLS and CDR2 is YYNGEE in the germline V gene. The CDR3 DNA sequence: TGTGCCAGCAGCTTAGCGGGGAGCACCGGGGAGCTGTTTTTT. Its translation: CASSLAGSTGELFF. The entire variable domain, with the rest obtained from reference TRBV9 and TRBJ2-2, is as follows: DSGVTQTPKHLITATGQRVTLRCSPRSGDLSVYWYQQSLDQGLQFLIQYYNGEERAKGNILERFSAQQFPDLHSELNLSSLELGDSALYFCASSLAGSTGELFFGEGSRLTVL.

This clonotype has only one observation. This sequence joins TRBV13 and TRBJ2-1; perhaps TRBD2 as D (5 bases). CDR3 size: 17 residues. Trimming stripped 1 base from V and 8 bases from J, with 21 bases between. Germline V gene sequence: CDR1 PRHDT, CDR2 FYEKMQ (reference sequence). CDR3 region: CASSLEGSGHLRDEQFF. The CDR3, as DNA: TGTGCCAGCAGCTTAGAGGGAAGCGGCCACTTAAGGGATGAGCAGTTCTTC.

This chain uses TRBV7-9 with TRBJ2-3, with TRBD1 matching over 7 bases. This CDR3 has 15 amino acids. CDR1 and CDR2 from the germline V gene are SEHNR and FQNEAQ (reference sequence). V lost 4 bases, J lost 5 bases, and 9 bases stayed unmatched. The chain's CDR3 is CASSSGTASGDTQYF. The CDR3 coding sequence is TGTGCCAGCAGCTCTGGGACAGCTTCGGGAGATACGCAGTATTTT.

This clonotype was found once. The CDR3 here is CATSVGVGYEQYV. DNA of the CDR3: TGTGCCACCAGCGTCGGGGTTGGGTACGAGCAGTACGTC. V is TRBV15 and J is TRBJ2-7; perhaps TRBD2 as D (5 bases). The CDR3 totals 13 residues. Germline V gene data show CDR1 as LNHNV and CDR2 as YYDKDF (reference sequence). Trimming stripped 5 bases from V and 4 bases from J, with 12 bases between.

The chain uses TRBV6-5 and TRBJ1-6, with D unclear. This CDR3 spans 16 amino acids. Germline V gene lookup returns CDR1 MNHEY and CDR2 SVGAGI. The ends were cut back, 2 bases at V and 0 bases at J, with 8 bases in the middle. CDR3 protein: CASSYRTSSYNSPLHF. DNA for the CDR3: TGTGCCAGCAGTTACAGGACCTCCTCCTATAATTCACCCCTCCACTTT.

The chain couples TRBV6-2 or TRBV6-3 to TRBJ2-6; D is unclear. From germline, CDR1 is MNHEY and CDR2 SVGEGT. CDR3 length: 17 amino acids. V was trimmed by 8 bases and J by 0 bases, leaving 17 bases between them. The CDR3 coding sequence is TGTGCCAGCGGACCCGTCAGGCAGAGCTCTGGGGCCAACGTCCTGACTTTC. This translates into CASGPVRQSSGANVLTF.

This chain connects TRBV15 to TRBJ2-3, with D possibly matching TRBD2 (5 bases). The CDR3 is 15 residues long. Germline V CDR1 and CDR2: LNHNV, YYDKDF (reference sequence). Trimming left V 1 base short and J 0 bases short, with 8 bases between. CDR3 protein: CATSRVRGSTDTQYF. DNA for the CDR3: TGTGCCACCAGCAGAGTCCGGGGTAGCACAGATACGCAGTATTTT.

This clonotype has just one count. The chain recombines TRBV29-1 with TRBJ1-2; D ambiguous. Germline CDR1 reads SQVTM; CDR2 reads ANQGSEA. V was clipped by 1 base and J by 4 bases, with 7 bases between them. The CDR3 length is 12 residues. The CDR3 bases are TGCAGCGTTGAAGCACGGCTCTATGGCTACACCTTC. Translating gives CSVEARLYGYTF.

The V and J genes are TRBV7-6 and TRBJ2-1; TRBD2 might be the D (6 bases). Germline assignment: CDR1 SGHVS and CDR2 FNYEAQ. This CDR3 is built from 14 residues. Deletions cut 5 bases from V and 7 bases from J, with 15 bases between. The CDR3 nucleotides are TGTGCCAGCAGCCTCTCGGGGGTTTGGAATGAGCAGTTCTTC. It specifies CASSLSGVWNEQFF. Full variable domain (rest looked up from reference TRBV7-6 and TRBJ2-1): GAGVSQSPRYKVTKRGQDVALRCDPISGHVSLYWYRQALGQGPEFLTYFNYEAQQDKSGLPNDRFSAERPEGSISTLTIQRTEQRDSAMYRCASSLSGVWNEQFFGPGTRLTVL.

This clonotype was detected once. The rearrangement uses TRBV12-3 or TRBV12-4 and TRBJ1-2; 7 bases map to TRBD1. The V and J ends lost 3 bases and 7 bases, in that order; junction bases with no gene match: 8. The CDR3 loop spans 14 amino acids. The CDR3 DNA is TGTGCCAGCAGTTTCCCAGGGGGAGACAGTGGCTACACCTTC. This translates into CASSFPGGDSGYTF.

J is TRBJ2-5 and V is TRBV7-9; perhaps TRBD1 as D (5 bases). With 5 bases removed from V and 2 bases from J, the gap between germline ends came to 21 bases. Germline CDR1 is SEHNR and CDR2 is FQNEAQ (reference sequence). The CDR3 is 17 amino acids. The CDR3 spells CASSAIRTTAPQETQYF. The CDR3 DNA follows: TGTGCCAGCAGCGCCATTCGAACGACAGCTCCTCAAGAGACCCAGTACTTC. Full variable domain (remainder filled in from reference TRBV7-9 and TRBJ2-5): DTGVSQNPRHKITKRGQNVTFRCDPISEHNRLYWYRQTLGQGPEFLTYFQNEAQLEKSRLLSDRFSAERPKGSFSTLEIQRTEQGDSAMYLCASSAIRTTAPQETQYFGPGTRLLVL.

This clonotype appeared once. This chain links TRBV5-4 with TRBJ2-7; a possible D gene is TRBD2 (5 bases). V was shortened by 0 bases and J by 3 bases, with 13 bases between the two germline ends. The CDR3 contains 15 residues. Looked up from germline, CDR1 is SGHNT and CDR2 is YYREEE (reference sequence). CDR3 amino acids: CASSLEAKRGYEQYF. The CDR3 coding sequence is TGTGCCAGCAGCTTGGAGGCGAAACGGGGCTACGAGCAGTACTTC.

The chain couples TRBV9 to TRBJ2-1; D is undetermined. The CDR3 is 11 amino acids. Germline loops: CDR1 SGDLS, CDR2 YYNGEE. Trimming pared 0 bases from V and 9 bases from J, leaving 4 bases between. DNA for the CDR3: TGTGCCAGCAGCGTAGCGAGTGAGCAGTTCTTC. It specifies CASSVASEQFF.

The chain is built from TRBV29-1 and TRBJ2-1; D unresolved. CDR3 length equals 15 residues. V lost 6 bases and J lost 7, with 22 bases in between. Germline CDR1 and CDR2: SQVTM and ANQGSEA. Here the CDR3 reads CSVMPPTPDRNEQFF. CDR3 DNA: TGCAGCGTGATGCCGCCGACACCCGACCGTAATGAGCAGTTCTTC.

The chain is built from TRBV7-2 and TRBJ1-2; tentative D call: TRBD1 (5 bases). The V end was cut by 1 base, the J end by 4 bases, with 13 bases between. This CDR3 has 15 amino acids. In germline, CDR1 is SGHTA, CDR2 FQGNSA. CDR3 sequence: CASSLGEPGTYGYTF. DNA for the CDR3: TGTGCCAGCAGCTTAGGCGAGCCAGGGACCTATGGCTACACCTTC.

This chain links TRBV28 with TRBJ2-1; perhaps D is TRBD1 or TRBD2 (5 bases each). Germline CDR1 and CDR2: MDHEN and SYDVKM. Trimming took off 6 bases at V and 12 bases at J, with 18 bases between the two ends. The CDR3 loop spans 13 amino acids. DNA for the CDR3: TGTGCCAGCAGATTTGGTCGGGGCGTGGGGCAGTTCTTC. It is translated as CASRFGRGVGQFF.

This CDR3 reads CASSPGLGEQYV. The DNA of the CDR3 is TGTGCCAGCAGCCCCGGATTGGGGGAGCAGTACGTC. The gene calls are TRBV7-9 and TRBJ2-7; D call uncertain. The CDR3 length is 12 residues. Trimming shortened V by 5 bases and J by 7 bases, and 12 bases separated the two germline ends. The germline gives CDR1 SEHNR, CDR2 FQNEAQ (reference sequence).

The chain joins TRBV24-1 to TRBJ2-5; possible D gene TRBD1, 6 bases. Between the trimmed V and J ends, which lost 9 bases and 4 bases, there was a span of 14 bases. Germline loops: CDR1 KGHDR, CDR2 SFDVKD. The CDR3 loop spans 13 amino acids. CDR3 in DNA: TGTGCCACCGTGGGGGCCCGAGGAGAGACCCAGTACTTC. This encodes CATVGARGETQYF.

The rearrangement joins TRBV6-1 to TRBJ1-5, with D uncertain. Trimming removed 7 bases from V and 4 bases from J, with 20 bases in between. Germline CDR1 MNHNS, CDR2 SASEGT. The CDR3 consists of 16 residues. The CDR3 DNA is TGTGCCAGCATCCGAGGCCGGGATAAAAGGAATCAGCCCCAGCATTTT. Translated, it gives CASIRGRDKRNQPQHF.

This chain connects TRBV9 to TRBJ1-1; D uncertain. V was shortened by 6 bases and J by 3 bases, with 12 bases between the two germline ends. The CDR3 is made up of 13 amino acids. CDR1 SGDLS and CDR2 YYNGEE come from the germline V gene. This CDR3 is CASNSAEDTEAFF. DNA of the CDR3: TGTGCCAGCAACTCTGCGGAGGACACTGAAGCTTTCTTT.